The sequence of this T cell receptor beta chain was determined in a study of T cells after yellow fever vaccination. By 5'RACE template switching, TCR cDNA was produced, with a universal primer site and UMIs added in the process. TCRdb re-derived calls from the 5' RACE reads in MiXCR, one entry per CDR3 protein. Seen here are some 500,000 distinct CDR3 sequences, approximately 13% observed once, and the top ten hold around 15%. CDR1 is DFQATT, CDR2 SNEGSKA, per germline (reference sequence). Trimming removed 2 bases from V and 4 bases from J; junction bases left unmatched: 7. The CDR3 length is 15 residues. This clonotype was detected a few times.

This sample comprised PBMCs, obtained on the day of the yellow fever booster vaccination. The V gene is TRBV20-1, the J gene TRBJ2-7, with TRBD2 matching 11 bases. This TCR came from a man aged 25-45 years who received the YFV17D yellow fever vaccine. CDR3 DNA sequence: TGCAGTGCTAGAAGTTACGGGACTAGCGGATACGAGCAGTACTTC. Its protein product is CSARSYGTSGYEQYF.